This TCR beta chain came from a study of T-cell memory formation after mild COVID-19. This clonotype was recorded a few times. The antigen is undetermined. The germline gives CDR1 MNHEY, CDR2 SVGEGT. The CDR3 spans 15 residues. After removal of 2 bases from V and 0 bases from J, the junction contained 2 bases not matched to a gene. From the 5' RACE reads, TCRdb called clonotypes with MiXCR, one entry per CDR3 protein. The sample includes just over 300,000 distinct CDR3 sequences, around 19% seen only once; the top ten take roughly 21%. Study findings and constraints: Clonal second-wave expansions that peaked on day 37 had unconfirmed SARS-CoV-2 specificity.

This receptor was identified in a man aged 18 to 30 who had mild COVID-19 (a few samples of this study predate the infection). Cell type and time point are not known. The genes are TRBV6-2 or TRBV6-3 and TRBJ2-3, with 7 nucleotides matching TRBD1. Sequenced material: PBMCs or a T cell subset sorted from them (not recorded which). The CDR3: CASSYGTVSTDTQYF. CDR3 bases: TGTGCCAGCAGTTACGGGACAGTCAGCACAGATACGCAGTATTTT.